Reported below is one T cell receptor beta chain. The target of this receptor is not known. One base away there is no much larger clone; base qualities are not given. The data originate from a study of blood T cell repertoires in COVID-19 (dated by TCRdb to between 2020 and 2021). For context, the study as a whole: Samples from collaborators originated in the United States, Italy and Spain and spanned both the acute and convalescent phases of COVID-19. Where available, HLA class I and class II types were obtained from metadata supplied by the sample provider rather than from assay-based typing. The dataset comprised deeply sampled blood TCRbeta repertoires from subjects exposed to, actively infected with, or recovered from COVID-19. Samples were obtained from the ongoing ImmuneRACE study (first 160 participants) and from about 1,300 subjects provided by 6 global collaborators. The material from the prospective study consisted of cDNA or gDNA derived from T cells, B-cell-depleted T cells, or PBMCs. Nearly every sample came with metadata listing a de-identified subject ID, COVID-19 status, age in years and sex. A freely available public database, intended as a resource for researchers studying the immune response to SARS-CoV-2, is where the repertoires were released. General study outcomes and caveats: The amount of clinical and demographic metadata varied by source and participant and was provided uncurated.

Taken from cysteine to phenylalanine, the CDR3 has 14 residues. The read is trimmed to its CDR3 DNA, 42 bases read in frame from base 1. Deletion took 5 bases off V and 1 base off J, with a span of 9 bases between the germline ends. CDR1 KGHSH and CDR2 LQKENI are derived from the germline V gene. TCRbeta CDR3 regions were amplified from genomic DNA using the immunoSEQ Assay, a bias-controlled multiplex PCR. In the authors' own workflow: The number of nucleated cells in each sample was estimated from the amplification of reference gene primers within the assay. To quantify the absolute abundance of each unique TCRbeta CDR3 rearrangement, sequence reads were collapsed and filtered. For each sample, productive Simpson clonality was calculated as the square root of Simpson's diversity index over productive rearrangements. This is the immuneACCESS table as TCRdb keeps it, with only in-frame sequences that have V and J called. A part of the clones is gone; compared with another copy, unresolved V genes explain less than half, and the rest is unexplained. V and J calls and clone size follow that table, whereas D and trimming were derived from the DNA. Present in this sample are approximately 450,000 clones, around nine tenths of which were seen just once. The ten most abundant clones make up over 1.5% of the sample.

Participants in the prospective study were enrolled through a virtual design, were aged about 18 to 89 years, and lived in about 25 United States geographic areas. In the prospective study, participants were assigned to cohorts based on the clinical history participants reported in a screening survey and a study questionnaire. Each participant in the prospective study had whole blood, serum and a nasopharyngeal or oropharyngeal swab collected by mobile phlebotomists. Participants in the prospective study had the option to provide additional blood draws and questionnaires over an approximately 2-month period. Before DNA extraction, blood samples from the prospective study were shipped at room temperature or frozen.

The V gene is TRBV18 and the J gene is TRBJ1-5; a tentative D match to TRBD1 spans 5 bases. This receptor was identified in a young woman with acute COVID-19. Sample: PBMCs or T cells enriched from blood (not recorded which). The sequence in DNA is TGTGCCAGCTCATCTGACAGAAGCAATCAGCCCCAGCATTTT. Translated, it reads CASSSDRSNQPQHF. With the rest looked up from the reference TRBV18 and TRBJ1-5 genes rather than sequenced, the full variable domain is NAGVMQNPRHLVRRRGQEARLRCSPMKGHSHVYWYRQLPEEGLKFMVYLQKENIIDESGMPKERFSAEFPKEGPSILRIQQVVRGDSAAYFCASSSDRSNQPQHFGDGTRLSIL.